What follows are 16 T cell receptor beta chains derived from one specimen sequenced in a study of blood T cell repertoires in COVID-19. Generated by immunoSEQ multiplex PCR, the TCRdb table keeps only in-frame clones and is missing some. The sample records around 300,000 clones, around 91% being singletons. The source material was peripheral blood. These receptor sequences come from a woman aged 40 to 49 with COVID-19, enrolled during active disease.

With respect to this clone: Relative to the germline gene, one junction end is altered; a read error may explain this. V gene TRBV10-3 combines with J gene TRBJ2-1; 7 bases are shared with TRBD1. Germline V gene data show CDR1 as ENHRY and CDR2 as SYGVKD. This CDR3 is built from 13 residues. The CDR3 nucleotides read TGTGCCATCAGCCGGGACAGTGATCATAATTGGCTCTTC. It specifies CAISRDSDHNWLF.

The genes are TRBV30 and TRBJ1-5, with 9 bases fitting TRBD1. Germline V gene data show CDR1 as GTSNPN and CDR2 as SVGIG (reference sequence). With V trimmed by 8 bases and J by 6 bases, 14 bases remained unmatched. CDR3 length: 15 residues. CDR3 protein: CALGTGSFGLQPQHF. The CDR3 coding sequence is TGTGCCCTAGGGACAGGGAGTTTCGGGCTTCAGCCCCAGCATTTT.

The rearrangement links TRBV19 to TRBJ1-3, with D tentatively TRBD1 (5 bases). The CDR3 is made up of 13 amino acids. V lost 4 bases to trimming and J lost 5 bases, with 9 bases between them. The germline V gene encodes CDR1 LNHDA and CDR2 SQIVND (reference sequence). The CDR3 bases are TGTGCCAGTAGTACAGGGAGGAGAAACACCATATATTTT. This gives the protein CASSTGRRNTIYF.

The V and J genes are TRBV11-2 and TRBJ2-5, with 7 nucleotides matching TRBD1. V shed 1 base, J shed 5 bases, and the junction held 4 bases outside the gene matches. The CDR3 spans 14 residues. Looked up from germline, CDR1 is SGHAT and CDR2 is FQNNGV. The CDR3 spells CASSLGQGPETQYF. In DNA, the CDR3 is TGTGCCAGCAGCTTAGGACAGGGACCGGAGACCCAGTACTTC.

This sequence joins TRBV10-3 and TRBJ1-5, with TRBD1 identical over 8 bases. Germline V gene lookup returns CDR1 ENHRY and CDR2 SYGVKD. This CDR3 has 14 amino acids. Germline trimming cut 2 bases from V and 6 bases from J; bases unmatched to any gene: 3. The CDR3 DNA follows: TGTGCCATCAGTGAGGACAGGGGCGGTCAGCCCCAGCATTTT. Protein: CAISEDRGGQPQHF.

The rearrangement uses TRBV15 and TRBJ1-2, with a tentative D call TRBD1 (6 bases). Trimming pared 1 base from V and 4 bases from J, leaving 16 bases between. The CDR3 has 16 amino acids. Germline lookup yields CDR1 LNHNV and CDR2 YYDKDF (reference sequence). CDR3 DNA sequence: TGTGCCACCAGCAGAGCCCCTTACGACAGGCCCTATGGCTACACCTTC. It is translated as CATSRAPYDRPYGYTF.

This chain connects TRBV10-2 to TRBJ1-1; D is possibly TRBD1 (5 bases). V was clipped by 0 bases and J by 4 bases, with 9 bases between them. Germline CDR1 WSHSY, CDR2 SAAADI. The CDR3 length is 14 residues. CDR3 in DNA: TGCGCCAGCAGTGAGTCCAGGGAGGGCACTGAAGCTTTCTTT. Its translation: CASSESREGTEAFF.

The chain joins TRBV18 to TRBJ2-5; perhaps TRBD2 as D (5 bases). V gave up 7 bases and J gave up 1 base, with 19 bases separating them. Germline CDR1 and CDR2: KGHSH and LQKENI. The CDR3 spans 16 residues. This CDR3 is CASFTSHPRGQETQYF. The DNA for the CDR3 is TGTGCCAGCTTCACCAGCCACCCTCGGGGCCAAGAGACCCAGTACTTC.

This rearrangement joins TRBV4-3 to TRBJ1-2; 8 positions match TRBD1. This CDR3 region has 16 residues. Per the germline V gene, CDR1 is LGHNA and CDR2 is YSLEER. V lost 0 bases to trimming and J lost 3 bases; unmatched junction nucleotides: 6. The CDR3 DNA is TGCGCCAGCAGCCAAGATAACGCAGGGGGCGACTATGGCTACACCTTC. This codes for CASSQDNAGGDYGYTF.

The chain couples TRBV7-9 to TRBJ1-5; 8 bases match TRBD1. The CDR3 has 15 amino acids. Germline CDR1 is SEHNR and CDR2 is FQNEAQ (reference sequence). V was pared by 4 bases and J by 3 bases, with 5 bases of the junction left unmatched. The DNA for the CDR3 is TGTGCCAGCAGCTCGGACAGGGCACCCAATCAGCCCCAGCATTTT. Translation gives CASSSDRAPNQPQHF.

The rearrangement uses TRBV7-9 and TRBJ2-2, with 7 bases matching TRBD1. CDR1 is SEHNR, CDR2 FQNEAQ, per germline (reference sequence). The junction had 2 bases not matched to a gene; V was cut back by 1 base and J by 3 bases. CDR3 length: 15 amino acids. CDR3 protein: CASSLGQGDTGELFF. Here the CDR3 DNA reads TGTGCCAGCAGCTTAGGACAGGGAGACACCGGGGAGCTGTTTTTT. Full variable domain (remainder filled in from reference TRBV7-9 and TRBJ2-2): DTGVSQNPRHKITKRGQNVTFRCDPISEHNRLYWYRQTLGQGPEFLTYFQNEAQLEKSRLLSDRFSAERPKGSFSTLEIQRTEQGDSAMYLCASSLGQGDTGELFFGEGSRLTVL.

The J gene is TRBJ1-6, the V gene TRBV28; possibly TRBD1 for D (6 bases). The ends were cut back, 5 bases at V and 13 bases at J, with 12 bases in the middle. CDR1 is MDHEN, CDR2 SYDVKM, per germline. This CDR3 has 12 residues. The CDR3 coding sequence is TGTGCCAGCAGTAAACAGGGCATTCCCCTCCACTTT. Translating it yields CASSKQGIPLHF.

The chain has TRBV5-1 and TRBJ2-1; a weak D match, TRBD2 (6 bases). CDR1 is SGHRS, CDR2 YFSETQ, per germline. This CDR3 region has 16 residues. V lost 7 bases, J lost 3 bases, and 20 bases lay in between. DNA for the CDR3: TGCGCCAGCCGCCCCGGGGGAGAAGGTAACTACAATGAGCAGTTCTTC. Protein: CASRPGGEGNYNEQFF.

As regards this clone: This specimen includes other DNA sequences encoding the same CDR3. V is TRBV5-1 and J is TRBJ1-1; 7 bases align to TRBD1. Germline CDR1 reads SGHRS; CDR2 reads YFSETQ. The V and J ends lost 1 base and 4 bases, in that order; junction bases with no gene match: 1. The CDR3 runs 13 residues. Written as DNA, the CDR3 is TGCGCCAGCAGCTTGTCAGGGGGCACTGAAGCTTTCTTT. Translating it yields CASSLSGGTEAFF.

V usage is TRBV19 and J usage is TRBJ1-6; weak D call: TRBD1 (6 bases). The germline V gene encodes CDR1 LNHDA and CDR2 SQIVND (reference sequence). The CDR3 extends over 16 amino acids. V was clipped by 5 bases and J by 5 bases, with 16 bases between them. The CDR3 loop is CASSPGVSSDNSPLHF. CDR3 nucleotides: TGTGCCAGTAGTCCAGGGGTCTCGTCGGATAATTCACCCCTCCACTTT. The full variable domain, with the rest looked up from reference TRBV19 and TRBJ1-6, is DGGITQSPKYLFRKEGQNVTLSCEQNLNHDAMYWYRQDPGQGLRLIYYSQIVNDFQKGDIAEGYSVSREKKESFPLTVTSAQKNPTAFYLCASSPGVSSDNSPLHFGNGTRLTVT.

This clone was observed a single time. The chain uses TRBV4-3 and TRBJ1-2; no reliable D call. Germline V CDR1 and CDR2: LGHNA, YSLEER. This CDR3 is 15 amino acids long. The V and J ends lost 5 bases and 7 bases respectively, with 20 bases between them. CDR3 sequence: CASSLRPDFARGYTF. DNA for the CDR3: TGCGCCAGCAGCTTACGACCTGACTTCGCGCGTGGCTACACCTTC.